One sample yielded the 7 T cell receptor beta chains listed below, sequenced in a study of blood T cell repertoires in COVID-19. The assay was immunoSEQ multiplex PCR, and TCRdb's table has in-frame clones only and misses some. The sample includes about 300,000 clones, roughly 83% seen only once; the top ten take about 1.6%. The sequenced sample was peripheral blood. Receptor source: a human donor with COVID-19, enrolled during active disease. The donor label of this sample is uncertain.

In this sample, this clone turned up a few times. The V call is TRBV5-5, the J call TRBJ2-1; weak D call: TRBD2 (6 bases). There are 12 residues in the CDR3. V lost 2 bases, J lost 7 bases, and 7 bases lay in between. Germline loops: CDR1 SGHKS, CDR2 YYEKEE (reference sequence). The CDR3 spells CASSFGGNEQFF. DNA of the CDR3: TGTGCCAGCAGCTTCGGGGGAAATGAGCAGTTCTTC.

The chain is built from TRBV7-3 and TRBJ2-2, with D perhaps matching TRBD2 (6 bases). Germline CDR1 SGHTA, CDR2 FQGTGA. The V end lost 5 bases, the J end lost 5 bases, and 12 bases lay between the germline ends. The CDR3 has 14 amino acids. The CDR3 protein is CASSEGRGTGELFF. For the CDR3, the DNA is TGTGCCAGCAGCGAAGGTCGGGGGACCGGGGAGCTGTTTTTT.

This chain uses TRBV6-1 with TRBJ2-7, with no clear D. This CDR3 has 14 residues. The germline V and J ends were trimmed by 2 bases and 3 bases, with 11 bases remaining between them. CDR1 MNHNS and CDR2 SASEGT come from the germline V gene. The DNA of the CDR3 is TGTGCCAGCAGTGAAAGAGGTGGGTTCTACGAGCAGTACTTC. It is translated as CASSERGGFYEQYF.

The chain couples TRBV4-1 to TRBJ2-3, with a possible D match to TRBD2 (5 bases). V shed 0 bases and J shed 4 bases, with 5 bases lying between them. CDR1 and CDR2 from the germline V gene are MGHRA and YSYEKL. The CDR3 covers 13 residues. The CDR3 DNA follows: TGCGCCAGCAGCCAAGAGAGGGCAGATACGCAGTATTTT. As protein: CASSQERADTQYF.

The chain couples TRBV19 to TRBJ1-1, with D unclear. V lost 4 bases and J 0 bases, leaving 9 bases between the germline ends. The germline V gene encodes CDR1 LNHDA and CDR2 SQIVND (reference sequence). The CDR3 spans 14 residues. The CDR3 DNA reads as TGTGCCAGTAGTAGGGCCGGGATGAACACTGAAGCTTTCTTT. Protein product: CASSRAGMNTEAFF.

This chain uses TRBV19 with TRBJ2-7, with 9 bases fitting TRBD1. Germline loops: CDR1 LNHDA, CDR2 SQIVND (reference sequence). The CDR3 has 13 residues. V was clipped by 10 bases and J by 6 bases; unmatched bases: 10. The CDR3 DNA reads as TGTGCCACGCGGGTGGGACAGGGAGGCGAGCAGTACTTC. Translated: CATRVGQGGEQYF.

This clone showed up just a few times. V is TRBV28 and J is TRBJ1-1; 7 bases are shared with TRBD1. The CDR3 sequence is 12 residues long. In germline, CDR1 is MDHEN, CDR2 SYDVKM. Trimming took 7 bases from V and 4 from J; bases not matched to a gene: 3. CDR3 nucleotide sequence: TGTGCCAGCAATGACAGGGCCACTGAAGCTTTCTTT. Translation gives CASNDRATEAFF.